This record looks at one T cell receptor (beta chain) sequence and its context. What it binds is not known. The PCR employed 60 Vbeta primers together with 13 Jbeta primers. Here immunoSEQ multiplex PCR was the method, and the copy in TCRdb shows in-frame clones only, minus some. The sample lists about 180,000 clones, 60% to 80% occurring once. This sample is part of a study of cytomegalovirus exposure and HLA in healthy donors. The germline V and J ends were trimmed by 3 bases and 2 bases, with 13 bases remaining between them. The CDR3 totals 15 residues. Germline V gives CDR1 LNHDA, CDR2 SQIVND (reference sequence). Study-level findings and limits: Diagnosis of cytomegalovirus status made by the classifier reportedly showed high specificity and sensitivity. The majority of TCR sequences were rare, yet some public TCRs appeared in many donors.

The sequenced material came from PBMCs. The sequence came from a man between 60 and 70 years old in good health and CMV-seronegative. The chain recombines TRBV19 with TRBJ1-1; D possibly corresponds to TRBD1 (5 bases). Here the CDR3 DNA reads TGTGCCAGTAGTATGGGAGGAAGGGGAAACACTGAAGCTTTCTTT. Translating gives CASSMGGRGNTEAFF.